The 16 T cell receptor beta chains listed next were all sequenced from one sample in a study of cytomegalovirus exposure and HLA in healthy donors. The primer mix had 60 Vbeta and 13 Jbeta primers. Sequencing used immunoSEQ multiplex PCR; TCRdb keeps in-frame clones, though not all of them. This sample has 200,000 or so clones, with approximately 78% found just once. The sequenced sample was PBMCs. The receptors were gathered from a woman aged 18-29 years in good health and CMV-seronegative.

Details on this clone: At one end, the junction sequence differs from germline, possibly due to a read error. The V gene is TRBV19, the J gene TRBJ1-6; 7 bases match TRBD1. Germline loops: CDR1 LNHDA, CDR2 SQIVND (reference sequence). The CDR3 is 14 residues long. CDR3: CASGSGTDNSPLHF. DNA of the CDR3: TGTGCCAGTGGATCCGGGACAGATAATTCGCCCCTCCACTTT.

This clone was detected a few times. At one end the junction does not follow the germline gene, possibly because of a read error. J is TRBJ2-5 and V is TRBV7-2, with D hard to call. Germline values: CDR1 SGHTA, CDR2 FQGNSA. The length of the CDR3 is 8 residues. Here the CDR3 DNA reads TGTGCCAGCAGCTTAGTTAACTTC. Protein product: CASSLVNF.

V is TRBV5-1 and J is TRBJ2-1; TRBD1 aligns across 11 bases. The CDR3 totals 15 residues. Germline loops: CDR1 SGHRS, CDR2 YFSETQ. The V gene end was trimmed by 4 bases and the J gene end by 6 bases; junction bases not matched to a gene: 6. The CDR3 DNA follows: TGCGCCAGCAGCCTAAGGACAGGGGGCTTCAATGAGCAGTTCTTC. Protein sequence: CASSLRTGGFNEQFF.

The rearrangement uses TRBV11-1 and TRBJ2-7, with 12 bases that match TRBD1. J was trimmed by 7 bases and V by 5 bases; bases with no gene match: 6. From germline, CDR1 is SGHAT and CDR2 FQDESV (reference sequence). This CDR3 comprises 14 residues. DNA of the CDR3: TGTGCCAGCAGCCGGGGACAGGGGGCTCTGGAGCAGTACTTC. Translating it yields CASSRGQGALEQYF.

CDR3 sequence: CASSLKVGTPSNNEQFF. In DNA form, the CDR3 reads TGTGCCAGCAGCTTAAAGGTAGGGACTCCTTCCAACAATGAGCAGTTCTTC. The chain employs TRBV7-2 and TRBJ2-1; the D gene is possibly TRBD2 (6 bases). The length of the CDR3 is 17 residues. V was cut by 2 bases and J by 5 bases, with 19 bases left in between. From germline, CDR1 is SGHTA and CDR2 FQGNSA.

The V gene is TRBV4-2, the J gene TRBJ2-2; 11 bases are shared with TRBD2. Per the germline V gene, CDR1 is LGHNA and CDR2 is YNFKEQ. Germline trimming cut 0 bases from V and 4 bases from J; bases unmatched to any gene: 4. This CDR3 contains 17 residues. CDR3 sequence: CASSQELAGAFTGELFF. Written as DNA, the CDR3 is TGTGCCAGCAGCCAAGAACTAGCGGGGGCCTTCACCGGGGAGCTGTTTTTT.

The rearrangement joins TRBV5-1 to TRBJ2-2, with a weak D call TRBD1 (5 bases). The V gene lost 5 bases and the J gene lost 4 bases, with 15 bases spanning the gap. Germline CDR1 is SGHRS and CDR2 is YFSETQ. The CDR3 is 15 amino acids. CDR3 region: CASSGAASGTGELFF. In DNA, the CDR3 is TGCGCCAGCAGTGGGGCGGCCTCGGGCACCGGGGAGCTGTTTTTT.

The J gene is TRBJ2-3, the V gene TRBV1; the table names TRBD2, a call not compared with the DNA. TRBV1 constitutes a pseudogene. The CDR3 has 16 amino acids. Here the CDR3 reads CTSSQSSGRLTDTQYF. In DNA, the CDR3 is TGCACCAGCAGCCAGTCTAGCGGGAGGCTAACAGATACGCAGTATTTT.

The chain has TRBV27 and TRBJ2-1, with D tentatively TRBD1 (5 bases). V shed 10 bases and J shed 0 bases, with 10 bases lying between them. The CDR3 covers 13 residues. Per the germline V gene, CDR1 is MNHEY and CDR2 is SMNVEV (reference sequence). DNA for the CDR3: TGTGCCATAAAGACAGACTCCTACAATGAGCAGTTCTTC. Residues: CAIKTDSYNEQFF.

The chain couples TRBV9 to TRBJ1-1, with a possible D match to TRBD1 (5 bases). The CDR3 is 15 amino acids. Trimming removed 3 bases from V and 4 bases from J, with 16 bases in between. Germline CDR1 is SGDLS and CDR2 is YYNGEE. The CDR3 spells CASSAGFSGGTEAFF. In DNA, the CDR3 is TGTGCCAGCAGCGCCGGGTTTTCGGGGGGCACTGAAGCTTTCTTT.

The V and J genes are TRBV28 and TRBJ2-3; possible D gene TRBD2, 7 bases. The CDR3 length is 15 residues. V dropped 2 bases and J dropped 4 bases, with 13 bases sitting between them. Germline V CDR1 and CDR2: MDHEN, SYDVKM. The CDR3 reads CASSLVGGGPDTQYF. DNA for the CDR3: TGTGCCAGCAGTTTAGTGGGAGGGGGTCCAGATACGCAGTATTTT.

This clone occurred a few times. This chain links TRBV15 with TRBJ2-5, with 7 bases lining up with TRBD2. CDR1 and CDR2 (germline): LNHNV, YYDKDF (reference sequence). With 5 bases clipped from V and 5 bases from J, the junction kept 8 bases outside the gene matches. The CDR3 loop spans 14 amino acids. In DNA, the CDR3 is TGTGCCACCAGCGCAAGGGAGGGCAGGGAGACCCAGTACTTC. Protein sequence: CATSAREGRETQYF.

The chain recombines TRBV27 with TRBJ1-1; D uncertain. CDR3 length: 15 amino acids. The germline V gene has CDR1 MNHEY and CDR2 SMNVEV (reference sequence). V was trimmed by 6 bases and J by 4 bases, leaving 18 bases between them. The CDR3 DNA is TGTGCCAGCAGCCTTGTACTGGGGAGGAGCACTGAAGCTTTCTTT. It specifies CASSLVLGRSTEAFF.

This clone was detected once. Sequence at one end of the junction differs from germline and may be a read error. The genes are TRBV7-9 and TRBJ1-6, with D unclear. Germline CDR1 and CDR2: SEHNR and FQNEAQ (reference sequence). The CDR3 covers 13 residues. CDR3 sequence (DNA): TGTTCCAGCAGCTTAGAGGCGGATTCACCCCTCCACTTT. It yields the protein CSSSLEADSPLHF.

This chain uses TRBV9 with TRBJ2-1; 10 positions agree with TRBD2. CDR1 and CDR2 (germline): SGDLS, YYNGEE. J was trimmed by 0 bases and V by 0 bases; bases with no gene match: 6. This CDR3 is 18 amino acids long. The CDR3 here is CASSVDSGGYSSYNEQFF. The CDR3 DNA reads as TGTGCCAGCAGCGTAGATAGCGGGGGGTACAGCTCCTACAATGAGCAGTTCTTC.

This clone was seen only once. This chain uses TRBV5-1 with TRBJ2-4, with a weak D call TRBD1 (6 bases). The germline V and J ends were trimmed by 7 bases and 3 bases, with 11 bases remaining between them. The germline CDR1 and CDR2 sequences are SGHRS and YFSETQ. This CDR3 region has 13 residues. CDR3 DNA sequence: TGCGCCAGCTCCGAGGGGGACAAAAACATTCAGTACTTC. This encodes CASSEGDKNIQYF.